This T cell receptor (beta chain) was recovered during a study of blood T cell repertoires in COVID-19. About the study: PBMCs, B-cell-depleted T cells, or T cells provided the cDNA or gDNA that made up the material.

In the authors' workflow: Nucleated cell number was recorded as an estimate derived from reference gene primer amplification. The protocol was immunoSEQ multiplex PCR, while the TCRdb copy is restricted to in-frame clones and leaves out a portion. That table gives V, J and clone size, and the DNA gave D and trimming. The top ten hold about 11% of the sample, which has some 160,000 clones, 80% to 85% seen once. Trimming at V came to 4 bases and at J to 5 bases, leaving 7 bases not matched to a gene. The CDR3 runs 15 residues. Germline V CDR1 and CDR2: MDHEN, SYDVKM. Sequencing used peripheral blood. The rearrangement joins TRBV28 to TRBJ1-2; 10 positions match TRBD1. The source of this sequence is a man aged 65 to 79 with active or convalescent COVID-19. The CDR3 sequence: CASSSAGTGDYGYTF. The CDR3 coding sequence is TGTGCCAGCAGTTCAGCCGGGACAGGGGATTATGGCTACACCTTC.